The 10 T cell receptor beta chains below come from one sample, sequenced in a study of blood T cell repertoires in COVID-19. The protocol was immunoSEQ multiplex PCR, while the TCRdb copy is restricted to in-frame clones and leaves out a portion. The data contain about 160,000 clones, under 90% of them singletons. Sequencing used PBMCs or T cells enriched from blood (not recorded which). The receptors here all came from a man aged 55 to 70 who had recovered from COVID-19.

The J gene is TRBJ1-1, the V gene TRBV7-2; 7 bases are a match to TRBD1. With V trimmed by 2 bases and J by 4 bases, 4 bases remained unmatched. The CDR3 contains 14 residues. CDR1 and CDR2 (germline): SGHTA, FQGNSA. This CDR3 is CASSLKQGSTEAFF. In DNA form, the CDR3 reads TGTGCCAGCAGCTTAAAACAGGGGTCCACTGAAGCTTTCTTT.

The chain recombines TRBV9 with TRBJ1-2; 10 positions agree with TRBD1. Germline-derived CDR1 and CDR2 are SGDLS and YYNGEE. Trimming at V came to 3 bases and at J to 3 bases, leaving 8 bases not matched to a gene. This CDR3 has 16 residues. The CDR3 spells CASSDAGQGVDYGYTF. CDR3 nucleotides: TGTGCCAGCAGCGACGCCGGACAGGGGGTGGACTATGGCTACACCTTC.

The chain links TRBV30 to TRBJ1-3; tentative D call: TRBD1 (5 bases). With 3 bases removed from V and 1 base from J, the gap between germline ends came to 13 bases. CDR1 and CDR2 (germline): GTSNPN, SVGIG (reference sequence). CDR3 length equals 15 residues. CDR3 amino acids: CAWSLGAASGNTIYF. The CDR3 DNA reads TGTGCCTGGAGCCTAGGGGCAGCTTCTGGAAACACCATATATTTT.

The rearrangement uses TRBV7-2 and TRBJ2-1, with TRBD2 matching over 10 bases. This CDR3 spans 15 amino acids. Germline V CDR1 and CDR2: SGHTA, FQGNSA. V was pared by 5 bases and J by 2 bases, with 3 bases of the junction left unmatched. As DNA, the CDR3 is TGTGCCAGCAGCCAACTAGCGGGACCCTACAATGAGCAGTTCTTC. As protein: CASSQLAGPYNEQFF.

The CDR3 DNA follows: TGTGCCAGCAGTGAAATAGCGGGAGGGAACAATGAGCAGTTCTTC. Its translation: CASSEIAGGNNEQFF. V gene TRBV6-4 combines with J gene TRBJ2-1, with 11 bases that match TRBD2. V was clipped by 3 bases and J by 5 bases; unmatched bases: 3. The CDR3 runs 15 residues. CDR1 MRHNA and CDR2 SNTAGT come from the germline V gene.

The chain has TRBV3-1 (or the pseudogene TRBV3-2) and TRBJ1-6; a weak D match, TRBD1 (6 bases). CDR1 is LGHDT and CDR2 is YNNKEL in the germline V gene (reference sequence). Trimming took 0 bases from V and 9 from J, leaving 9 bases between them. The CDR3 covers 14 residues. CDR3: CASSQDRDISPLHF. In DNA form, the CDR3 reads TGTGCCAGCAGCCAAGATCGGGACATTTCACCCCTCCACTTT.

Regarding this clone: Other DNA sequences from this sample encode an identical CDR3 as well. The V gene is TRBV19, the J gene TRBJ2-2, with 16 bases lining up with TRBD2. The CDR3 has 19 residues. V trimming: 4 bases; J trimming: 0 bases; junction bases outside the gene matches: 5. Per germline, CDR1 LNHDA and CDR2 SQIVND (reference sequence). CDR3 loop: CASSTPGLAGGTNTGELFF. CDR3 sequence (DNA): TGTGCCAGTAGTACTCCGGGACTAGCGGGAGGGACGAACACCGGGGAGCTGTTTTTT.

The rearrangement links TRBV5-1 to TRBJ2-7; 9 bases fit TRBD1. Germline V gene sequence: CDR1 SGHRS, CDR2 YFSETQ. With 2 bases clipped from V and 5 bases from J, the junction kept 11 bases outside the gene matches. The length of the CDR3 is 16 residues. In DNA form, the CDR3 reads TGCGCCAGCAGCTTAGCTCCGGACAGGGGAGGGGACGAGCAGTACTTC. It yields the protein CASSLAPDRGGDEQYF.

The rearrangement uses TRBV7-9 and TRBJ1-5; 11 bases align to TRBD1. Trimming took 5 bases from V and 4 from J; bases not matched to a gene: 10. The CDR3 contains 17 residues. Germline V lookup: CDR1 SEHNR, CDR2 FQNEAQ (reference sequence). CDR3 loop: CASSGESGTGGNQPQHF. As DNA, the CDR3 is TGTGCCAGCAGCGGCGAATCCGGGACAGGGGGAAATCAGCCCCAGCATTTT.

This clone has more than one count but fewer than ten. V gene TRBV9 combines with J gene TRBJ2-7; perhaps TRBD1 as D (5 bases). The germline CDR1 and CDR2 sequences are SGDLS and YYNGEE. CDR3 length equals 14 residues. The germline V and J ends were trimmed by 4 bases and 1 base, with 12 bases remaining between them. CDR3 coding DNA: TGTGCCAGCAGCACTACGGACACTTCCTACGAGCAGTACTTC. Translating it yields CASSTTDTSYEQYF.